Below, 25 T cell receptor beta chains from the same sample are listed, as sequenced in a study of blood T cell repertoires in COVID-19. Clones were sequenced by immunoSEQ multiplex PCR, and TCRdb holds only the in-frame ones, with some missing. There are around 320,000 clones in the sample; 85% to 95% occur only once, and roughly 3.9% lies in the top ten. Sequencing was carried out using PBMCs or T cells enriched from blood (not recorded which). All receptors derive from a woman in her 30s who had been exposed to COVID-19.

The chain links TRBV19 to TRBJ1-4, with D possibly being TRBD1 (5 bases). Trimming pared 5 bases from V and 3 bases from J, leaving 13 bases between. Germline-derived CDR1 and CDR2 are LNHDA and SQIVND (reference sequence). The CDR3 contains 15 residues. This CDR3 is CASSFSGQPNEKLFF. The CDR3 nucleotides read TGTGCCAGTAGTTTTTCCGGACAACCTAATGAAAAACTGTTTTTT.

The chain combines TRBV2 with TRBJ1-2, with 9 bases matching TRBD1. There are 17 residues in the CDR3. The ends lost 4 bases at V and 0 bases at J; junction bases unmatched: 9. Germline-derived CDR1 and CDR2 are SNHLY and FYNNEI. CDR3 sequence reads: CASSGTGASLANYGYTF. In DNA form, the CDR3 reads TGTGCCAGCAGTGGGACAGGGGCGTCCCTAGCTAACTATGGCTACACCTTC.

The table lists this clone with a count of one. This sequence joins TRBV2 and TRBJ2-7, with a possible D match to TRBD1 (5 bases). Between the trimmed V and J ends, which lost 4 bases and 6 bases, there was a span of 13 bases. Germline V lookup: CDR1 SNHLY, CDR2 FYNNEI. The CDR3 covers 13 residues. CDR3 in DNA: TGTGCCAGCAGTGCGCAAGCAGGGATCGAGCAGTACTTC. Translating gives CASSAQAGIEQYF.

Concerning this clone: At one of its ends the junction is not consistent with the germline gene, which may arise from a read error. V usage is TRBV2 and J usage is TRBJ1-1; possibly TRBD1 for D (6 bases). Germline CDR1 SNHLY, CDR2 FYNNEI. This CDR3 spans 13 amino acids. CDR3 sequence reads: CASSVQGNTKAFF. Here the CDR3 DNA reads TGTGCCAGCAGTGTACAGGGAAACACTAAAGCTTTCTTT.

The genes are TRBV5-6 and TRBJ1-1, with 10 bases fitting TRBD1. In germline, CDR1 is SGHDT, CDR2 YYEEEE. This CDR3 is 18 amino acids long. V gave up 0 bases and J gave up 5 bases; unmatched junction bases: 13. For the CDR3, the DNA is TGTGCCAGCAGCTTGGGCCGGGACAGGGGTTTTATGGGGACTGAAGCTTTCTTT. Protein sequence: CASSLGRDRGFMGTEAFF. Combining the CDR3 with reference TRBV5-6 and TRBJ1-1 gives the whole variable domain DAGVTQSPTHLIKTRGQQVTLRCSPKSGHDTVSWYQQALGQGPQFIFQYYEEEERQRGNFPDRFSGHQFPNYSSELNVNALLLGDSALYLCASSLGRDRGFMGTEAFFGQGTRLTVV.

The gene calls are TRBV30 and TRBJ1-5; 8 nucleotides line up with TRBD1. This CDR3 has 15 amino acids. Unmatched junction bases numbered 8, after V lost 2 bases and J lost 5 bases. Germline CDR1 and CDR2: GTSNPN and SVGIG (reference sequence). The CDR3 region is CAWSHQTGEYQPQHF. The CDR3 DNA reads as TGTGCCTGGAGTCATCAGACAGGGGAATATCAGCCCCAGCATTTT.

This clone was found once. The genes are TRBV5-1 and TRBJ1-1; 9 nucleotides align to TRBD1. J gave up 2 bases and V 4 bases, and 3 bases lay outside the gene matches. The V gene's germline CDR1 is SGHRS and CDR2 YFSETQ. The CDR3 spans 14 residues. The CDR3 DNA reads TGCGCCAGCAGCAAGGACAGGGGCAACACTGAAGCTTTCTTT. The encoded protein is CASSKDRGNTEAFF.

As DNA, the CDR3 is TGTGCCAGCAGTTACTCGTGGGTAGCGGGGGGGTCCGAGCAGTACTTC. Translated: CASSYSWVAGGSEQYF. This chain uses TRBV6-5 with TRBJ2-7, with TRBD2 identical over 11 bases. CDR1 and CDR2 (germline): MNHEY, SVGAGI. The junction had 7 bases not matched to a gene; V was cut back by 0 bases and J by 6 bases. The length of the CDR3 is 16 residues.

This chain uses TRBV2 with TRBJ2-3, with D possibly matching TRBD2 (5 bases). Trimming cost V 5 bases and J 1 base, with 10 bases left between them. This CDR3 spans 14 amino acids. Germline CDR1 SNHLY, CDR2 FYNNEI. The CDR3 region has the DNA TGTGCCAGCAGTCGGCAAGCGGGCACAGATACGCAGTATTTT. Residues: CASSRQAGTDTQYF.

The gene calls are TRBV7-2 and TRBJ2-3; 10 bases are shared with TRBD1. The CDR3 consists of 15 residues. Trimming took 2 bases from V and 5 from J; bases not matched to a gene: 4. The germline V gene encodes CDR1 SGHTA and CDR2 FQGNSA. In nucleotides, the CDR3 is TGTGCCAGCAGCTTAAAGACAGGGGGCGTAGATACGCAGTATTTT. It translates to CASSLKTGGVDTQYF.

The chain couples TRBV7-8 to TRBJ2-2; D not certain. V was clipped by 5 bases and J by 5 bases, with 6 bases between them. CDR3 length: 12 amino acids. CDR1 is SGHVS and CDR2 is FQNEAQ in the germline V gene. CDR3 DNA sequence: TGTGCCAGCAGCCCGAGAACCGGGGAGCTGTTTTTT. Its translation is CASSPRTGELFF.

The rearrangement uses TRBV6-5 and TRBJ1-1, with 9 bases fitting TRBD1. Trimming removed 6 bases from V and 6 bases from J; junction bases left unmatched: 11. The germline V gene has CDR1 MNHEY and CDR2 SVGAGI. The CDR3 totals 15 residues. The CDR3 DNA reads TGTGCCAGCAGAACCCCAACGGACAGGGGATCTGAAGCTTTCTTT. Its translation: CASRTPTDRGSEAFF.

This clone occurred once. Other nucleotide sequences in the sample specify the same CDR3. The V gene is TRBV19, the J gene TRBJ1-1, with 9 bases identical to TRBD1. CDR1 and CDR2 (germline): LNHDA, SQIVND (reference sequence). V was pared by 6 bases and J by 3 bases, with 2 bases of the junction left unmatched. CDR3 length: 13 residues. This CDR3 is CASSRDRDTEAFF. CDR3 sequence (DNA): TGTGCCAGTAGCAGGGACAGGGACACTGAAGCTTTCTTT. The variable domain in full, with the rest retrieved from reference TRBV19 and TRBJ1-1, is DGGITQSPKYLFRKEGQNVTLSCEQNLNHDAMYWYRQDPGQGLRLIYYSQIVNDFQKGDIAEGYSVSREKKESFPLTVTSAQKNPTAFYLCASSRDRDTEAFFGQGTRLTVV.

This clone was observed once. V gene TRBV19 combines with J gene TRBJ1-5, with a possible D match to TRBD1 (5 bases). V lost 0 bases and J lost 4, with 13 bases in between. Germline V gives CDR1 LNHDA, CDR2 SQIVND (reference sequence). This CDR3 comprises 16 residues. The CDR3 sequence: CASSIDLGEGNQPQHF. The CDR3 DNA follows: TGTGCCAGTAGTATAGATTTAGGGGAGGGGAATCAGCCCCAGCATTTT.

This clone has more than one count but fewer than ten. The chain carries TRBV5-8 and TRBJ2-1, with no clear D. The CDR3 contains 14 residues. CDR1 and CDR2 from the germline V gene are SGHTS and YDEGEE. V lost 0 bases, J lost 6 bases, and 10 bases lay in between. For the CDR3, the DNA is TGTGCCAGCAGCTTGGGAGCTCCCTTCAATGAGCAGTTCTTC. Protein sequence: CASSLGAPFNEQFF.

This clone was counted once. The chain carries TRBV5-1 and TRBJ1-6; tentative D call: TRBD1 (6 bases). V shed 2 bases and J shed 0 bases, with 15 bases lying between them. Germline V lookup: CDR1 SGHRS, CDR2 YFSETQ. CDR3 size: 18 residues. CDR3 sequence: CASSFRGQSSSYNSPLHF. CDR3 sequence (DNA): TGCGCCAGCAGCTTCCGAGGACAGTCAAGCTCCTATAATTCACCCCTCCACTTT.

J is TRBJ1-2 and V is TRBV5-4; D is possibly TRBD1 (5 bases). Trimming stripped 3 bases from V and 6 bases from J, with 18 bases between. The germline gives CDR1 SGHNT, CDR2 YYREEE (reference sequence). This CDR3 region has 15 residues. CDR3 sequence: CASSSGTSGSHGYTF. CDR3 nucleotides: TGTGCCAGCAGCTCCGGGACTTCGGGGTCTCATGGCTACACCTTC.

This chain joins TRBV6-5 and TRBJ2-1; a weak D match, TRBD1 (6 bases). Germline CDR1 and CDR2: MNHEY and SVGAGI. CDR3 length equals 14 residues. The V end lost 2 bases, the J end lost 4 bases, and 9 bases lay between the germline ends. The CDR3 protein is CASSYRTGYNEQFF. The CDR3 DNA follows: TGTGCCAGCAGTTACCGAACAGGGTACAATGAGCAGTTCTTC.

The chain combines TRBV7-9 with TRBJ2-1; 8 bases are a match to TRBD2. Losses at the gene ends were 5 bases for V and 8 bases for J; bases not matched to a gene: 17. Germline V CDR1 and CDR2: SEHNR, FQNEAQ (reference sequence). The CDR3 is 17 amino acids. The CDR3 reads CASSVPGGYLSGDEQFF. CDR3 nucleotide sequence: TGTGCCAGCAGCGTACCGGGAGGGTATTTATCTGGCGATGAGCAGTTCTTC. The entire variable domain, with the rest obtained from reference TRBV7-9 and TRBJ2-1, is as follows: DTGVSQNPRHKITKRGQNVTFRCDPISEHNRLYWYRQTLGQGPEFLTYFQNEAQLEKSRLLSDRFSAERPKGSFSTLEIQRTEQGDSAMYLCASSVPGGYLSGDEQFFGPGTRLTVL.

The chain carries TRBV3-1 (or the pseudogene TRBV3-2) and TRBJ2-7; 9 nucleotides match TRBD1. Germline V gene sequence: CDR1 LGHDT, CDR2 YNNKEL (reference sequence). The CDR3 has 15 amino acids. V dropped 2 bases and J dropped 2; count of bases not matched to a gene: 4. CDR3 nucleotides: TGTGCCAGCAGCCAACAACAGGGGGCAGCCTACGAGCAGTACTTC. This sequence encodes CASSQQQGAAYEQYF.

The chain couples TRBV5-4 to TRBJ1-1, with unresolved D. This CDR3 region has 12 residues. V was trimmed by 1 base and J by 6 bases, leaving 7 bases between them. Germline CDR1 and CDR2: SGHNT and YYREEE (reference sequence). CDR3 in DNA: TGTGCCAGCAGCTTGAGCGGGTCTGAAGCTTTCTTT. Translating it yields CASSLSGSEAFF.

The chain uses TRBV6-5 and TRBJ1-2, with D unresolved. Germline V gene lookup returns CDR1 MNHEY and CDR2 SVGAGI. Trimming removed 6 bases from V and 2 bases from J, with 13 bases in between. The CDR3 has 14 amino acids. The CDR3 nucleotides read TGTGCCAGCAGGGGCCGCAAAACAAACTATGGCTACACCTTC. Translating gives CASRGRKTNYGYTF.

The chain joins TRBV7-2 to TRBJ1-2; D ambiguous. V was shortened by 0 bases and J by 2 bases, with 7 bases between the two germline ends. This CDR3 spans 14 amino acids. Germline CDR1 SGHTA, CDR2 FQGNSA. The CDR3 DNA follows: TGTGCCAGCAGCTTAGCGGCCAGAAACTATGGCTACACCTTC. Translated: CASSLAARNYGYTF.

V is TRBV7-3 and J is TRBJ2-3; TRBD2 matches 9 bases. The trim removed 5 bases at V and 6 bases at J, leaving 9 bases unmatched. This CDR3 contains 15 residues. The germline V gene has CDR1 SGHTA and CDR2 FQGTGA. Written as DNA, the CDR3 is TGTGCCAGCAGCCCAAGGGCTAGCGGGGAGGATACGCAGTATTTT. It codes for CASSPRASGEDTQYF.

This clone was observed a single time. This chain joins TRBV2 and TRBJ1-5, with TRBD1 matching over 11 bases. Germline CDR1 is SNHLY and CDR2 is FYNNEI. The CDR3 length is 18 residues. The junction had 10 bases not matched to a gene; V was cut back by 6 bases and J by 0 bases. The CDR3 DNA reads as TGTGCCAGCAGCTTGGGACAGGGGGTCGGCCATAGCAATCAGCCCCAGCATTTT. This translates into CASSLGQGVGHSNQPQHF.